This TCR beta chain is from a study of blood T cell repertoires in COVID-19. Whole-study context: Samples of COVID-19 (acute and convalescent) were obtained from the United States, Italy and Spain.

In terms of age and location, participants ranged from roughly 18 to 90 years and lived in about 25 US areas. Cohorts were assigned according to the clinical history that participants reported. Produced via immunoSEQ multiplex PCR; TCRdb's table is partial and in-frame only. There are roughly 220,000 clones in the sample; approximately 86% occur only once, and approximately 4.2% lies in the top ten. The specimen sequenced was PBMCs or T cells enriched from blood (not recorded which). This TCR derives from a woman aged 35 to 49 with acute COVID-19.

The CDR3 DNA is TGCAGCGTTGTTGTCGTTAGCGGGAGTATTATTGAGCAGTTCTTC. Its translation: CSVVVVSGSIIEQFF. The chain carries TRBV29-1 and TRBJ2-1; TRBD2 aligns across 9 bases. J lost 9 bases, V lost 4 bases, and 13 bases had no gene match. CDR3 length equals 15 residues. Germline V lookup: CDR1 SQVTM, CDR2 ANQGSEA.